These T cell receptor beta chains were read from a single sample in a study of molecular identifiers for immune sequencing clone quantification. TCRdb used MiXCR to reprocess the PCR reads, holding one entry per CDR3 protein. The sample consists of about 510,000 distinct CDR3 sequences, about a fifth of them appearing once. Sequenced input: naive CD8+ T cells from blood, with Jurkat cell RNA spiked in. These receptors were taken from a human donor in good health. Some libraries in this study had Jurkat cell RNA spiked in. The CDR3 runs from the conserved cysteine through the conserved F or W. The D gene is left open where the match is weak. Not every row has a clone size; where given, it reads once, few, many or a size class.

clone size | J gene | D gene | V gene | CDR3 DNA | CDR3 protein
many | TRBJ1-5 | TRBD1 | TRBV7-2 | TGTGCCAGCAGCTTAGATCGACCGGGACAGATATTTAGCAATCAGCCCCAGCATTTT | CASSLDRPGQIFSNQPQHF
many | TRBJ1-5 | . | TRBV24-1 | TGTGCCACCGTACGAGGGGCAAGCTACAGTCAGCCCCAGCATTTT | CATVRGASYSQPQHF
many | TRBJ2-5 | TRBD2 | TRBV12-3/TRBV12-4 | TGTGCCAGCAGTTCACCGGGACTAGCGGTCCAAGAGACCCAGTACTTC | CASSSPGLAVQETQYF
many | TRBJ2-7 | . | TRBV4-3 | TGCGCCAGCAGCCAAGATAATATTGCAGGGAGCGAGCAGTACTTC | CASSQDNIAGSEQYF
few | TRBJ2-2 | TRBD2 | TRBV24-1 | TGTGCCACCAGGGCCGGGACTAGCGGCGCCCTCCCTAACACCGGGGAGCTGTTTTTT | CATRAGTSGALPNTGELFF
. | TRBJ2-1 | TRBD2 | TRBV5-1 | TGCGCCAGCAGCGGGACTACCAGTTACAATGAGCAGTTCTTC | CASSGTTSYNEQFF
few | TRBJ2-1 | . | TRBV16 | TGTGCCAGCAGCCAATCGGGGAGTAGCGTCTACAATGAGCAGTTCTTC | CASSQSGSSVYNEQFF
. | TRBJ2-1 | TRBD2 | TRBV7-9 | TGTGCCAGCAGCTCAATGACTAGCGGCACCTACAATGAGCAGTTCTTC | CASSSMTSGTYNEQFF
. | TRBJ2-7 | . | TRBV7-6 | TGTGCCAGCAGCTTATCCGGCGGGAAACTGTCCCTCGAGCAGTACTTC | CASSLSGGKLSLEQYF
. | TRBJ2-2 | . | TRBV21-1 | TGTGCCAGCCATCAAAGGGAGGGAGACACCGGGGAGCTGTTTTTT | CASHQREGDTGELFF
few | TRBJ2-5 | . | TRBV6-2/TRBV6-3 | TGTGCCAGCACGGCTGGGGGGACCCAGTACTTC | CASTAGGTQYF
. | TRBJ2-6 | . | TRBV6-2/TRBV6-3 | TGTGCCAGCAGTCACCCTACGGGACAAGCGATATTCTCTGGGGCCAACGTCCTGACTTTC | CASSHPTGQAIFSGANVLTF
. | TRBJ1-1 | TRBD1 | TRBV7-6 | TGTGCCAGCAGCTTATCTTTGGCAGGGGGCGCCCCGGTCACTGAAGCTTTCTTT | CASSLSLAGGAPVTEAFF
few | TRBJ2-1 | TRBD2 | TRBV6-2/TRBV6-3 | TGTGCCAGCAGTCCCGGAGGACTAGGTAATGAGCAGTTCTTC | CASSPGGLGNEQFF
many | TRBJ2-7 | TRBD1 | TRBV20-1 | TGCAGTGCTAGGTCGACAGGGAGTAGCTCCTACGAGCAGTACTTC | CSARSTGSSSYEQYF
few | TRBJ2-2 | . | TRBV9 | TGTGCCAGCAGCCCACCACCTGGACGGCCGAGGTCCGGGGAGCTGTTTTTT | CASSPPPGRPRSGELFF
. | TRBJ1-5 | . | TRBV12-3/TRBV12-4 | TGTGCCAGTACAGGAAATAGCAATCAGCCCCAGCATTTT | CASTGNSNQPQHF